Described below is a single T cell receptor (beta chain) sequence and its context. These data originate in a study of blood T cell repertoires in COVID-19. Study summary: COVID-19 samples, acute and convalescent, were from the United States, Italy and Spain.

The length of the CDR3 is 15 residues. The germline gives CDR1 MDHEN, CDR2 SYDVKM. After removal of 5 bases from V and 7 bases from J, the junction contained 5 bases not matched to a gene. Assay used: immunoSEQ multiplex PCR; TCRdb lists only in-frame clones, some missing. The sample lists approximately 150,000 clones, roughly four fifths occurring once. The specimen sequenced was peripheral blood. The chain links TRBV28 to TRBJ2-1, with 13 bases that match TRBD2. The source is a man aged 60-69 years with active or convalescent COVID-19. CDR3 protein: CASSQWTSGRNEQFF. The DNA of the CDR3 is TGTGCCAGCAGTCAATGGACTAGCGGGAGAAATGAGCAGTTCTTC.